Described below is a single T cell receptor beta chain sequence and its context. Trimming pared 2 bases from V and 7 bases from J, leaving 18 bases between. Per the germline V gene, CDR1 is LGHDT and CDR2 is YNNKEL (reference sequence). This CDR3 is built from 16 residues. This specimen comes from a study of blood T cell repertoires in COVID-19. The repertoire was sequenced with immunoSEQ multiplex PCR; TCRdb's copy has only in-frame clones and lacks some. In the table there are roughly 360,000 clones, 80% to 90% of which are singletons. Individuals aged 18 to 89 years were recruited from about two dozen US areas.

This TCR came from a man aged 30 to 45 who had recovered from COVID-19. The sequenced sample consisted of PBMCs or T cells enriched from blood (not recorded which). The chain links TRBV3-1 (or the pseudogene TRBV3-2) to TRBJ2-1; D is possibly TRBD1 (5 bases). The CDR3 loop is CASSQKPGPGWNEQFF. The CDR3, as DNA: TGTGCCAGCAGCCAAAAGCCAGGCCCAGGGTGGAATGAGCAGTTCTTC.